This TCR beta chain comes out of a study of T cells in Graves' hyperthyroidism and ophthalmopathy. This clonotype showed up just a few times. Its cognate antigen is unknown. Overall study results and limits: The blood repertoire included most of the expanded thyroid clonotypes above 0.001.

Amplification of TCR beta CDR3 regions used RNA as the template. HTBI primers were the set used in a first-round RT-PCR of the TCR CDR3. TCRdb re-derived calls from the multiplex PCR reads in MiXCR, one entry per CDR3 protein. Seen here are roughly 170,000 distinct CDR3 sequences, 15% to 20% observed once, and the top ten hold roughly 30%. Based on clinical symptoms, serum thyroxine and TRAb, thyroid ultrasound and orbital computed tomography, diagnoses were reached. PBMCs were sourced from approximately 10 ml fresh peripheral blood. This CDR3 region has 12 residues. Trimming removed 4 bases at V and 3 bases at J, with 7 bases between. The germline V gene has CDR1 GTSNPN and CDR2 SVGIG (reference sequence).

The chain recombines TRBV30 with TRBJ1-3; D is unclear. Sequenced input: blood. The receptor comes from a woman in her fifties or sixties with Graves' hyperthyroidism. As DNA, the CDR3 is TGTGCCTGGAATGGAGGTGGAAACACCATATATTTT. It encodes CAWNGGGNTIYF.